This T cell receptor (beta chain) was profiled in a study of CD4+ T cells in melanoma. Study-wide results and caveats: Diverse differentiation states were reported for melanoma neoantigen-specific CD4+ T cells. A reported correlation linked neoantigen-specific CD4+ T cells to CD8+, macrophage and B cell function.

The germline V gene has CDR1 LNHDA and CDR2 SQIVND (reference sequence). The CDR3 length is 15 residues. The ends were cut back, 1 base at V and 5 bases at J, with 12 bases in the middle. TCRdb's table, derived via immunoSEQ multiplex PCR, lists solely in-frame clones and lacks some. The sample yields about 21,000 clones, around 78% seen once. Comment on this clone: Its antigen is unidentified.

The receptor comes from a human donor with melanoma. V and J are TRBV19 and TRBJ1-5, with D perhaps TRBD1 (5 bases). CDR3 loop: CASSIVRDGYQPQHF. In DNA form, the CDR3 reads TGTGCCAGTAGTATAGTGCGGGACGGATATCAGCCCCAGCATTTT.